The clone carrying this TCR beta chain was seen a single time. Its antigen remains unidentified. This sample was taken from a study of CD8+CD57+ T cells in acquired aplastic anemia. For the study at large: Sorted CD4+ and CD8+ cells yielded DNA averaging approximately 3.5 ug.

The CDR3 is 14 amino acids. CDR1 is LNHDA, CDR2 SQIVND, per germline (reference sequence). V lost 7 bases, J lost 5 bases, and 14 bases lay in between. Using genomic DNA as the template, TCR beta VDJ and CDR3 profiling was carried out. TCRdb passed the reads through MiXCR, listing each CDR3 protein once. This table holds approximately 200,000 distinct CDR3 sequences, under 70% found once. Study-level findings and limits: Between patients and controls, around 30 CD8+ CDR3 sequences were found in common. With respect to CD8+ Simpson's diversity, patients and controls did not differ significantly.

This clonotype was obtained from a human donor with severe aplastic anemia or a healthy control (not recorded which). The rearrangement uses TRBV19 and TRBJ2-2; D possibly matches TRBD1 or TRBD2 (6 bases each). Sequencing input: sorted CD4+, CD8+, or CD8+CD57+ T cells (not recorded which) from PBMCs. CDR3 bases: TGTGCCAGTAAGCAAGGGGGGCAGACCGGGGAGCTGTTTTTT. Its protein is CASKQGGQTGELFF.